These 28 T cell receptor beta chains were all obtained from the same sample, sequenced in a study of beta chain features in type 1 diabetes. Study results and caveats: Across all four CD4+ subsets, people with type 1 diabetes showed modestly shorter TCRB CDR3s.

These TCRs are of unknown antigen specificity. Investigators reverse transcribed all isolated RNA, so they sequenced expressed TCRB transcripts. Profiling relied on immunoSEQ multiplex PCR, and the TCRdb table lists in-frame clones only, not all of them. The sample holds over 20,000 clones; about three fifths are singletons and the top ten take roughly 0.37%. The sequencing sample was made of stem cell memory CD4+ T cells from blood. The receptor source for this set is a man younger than 35 with type 1 diabetes.

J is TRBJ2-1 and V is TRBV5-1, with 7 bases aligning to TRBD1. Germline trimming cut 4 bases from V and 8 bases from J; bases unmatched to any gene: 9. The CDR3 has 14 amino acids. Germline CDR1 and CDR2: SGHRS and YFSETQ. CDR3 loop: CASSPGQNRDEQFF. Here the CDR3 DNA reads TGCGCCAGCAGCCCGGGACAGAACAGGGATGAGCAGTTCTTC.

This chain joins TRBV6-5 and TRBJ2-7, with 12 bases aligning to TRBD2. J gave up 2 bases and V 0 bases, and 2 bases lay outside the gene matches. There are 16 residues in the CDR3. Germline loops: CDR1 MNHEY, CDR2 SVGAGI. The DNA for the CDR3 is TGTGCCAGCAGTTACTCGCCTAGCGGGGGGGCCTACGAGCAGTACTTC. Amino acids: CASSYSPSGGAYEQYF.

This rearrangement joins TRBV27 to TRBJ2-7; 7 bases are a match to TRBD2. CDR1 and CDR2 (germline): MNHEY, SMNVEV (reference sequence). There are 16 residues in the CDR3. With 3 bases clipped from V and 6 bases from J, the junction kept 14 bases outside the gene matches. The CDR3: CASSFNWGGGAGEQYF. In DNA form, the CDR3 reads TGTGCCAGCAGTTTTAATTGGGGGGGAGGCGCAGGCGAGCAGTACTTC.

In this sample, this clone turned up a few times. The J gene is TRBJ2-1, the V gene TRBV7-2, with D possibly TRBD1 on 5 matching bases. V was cut by 4 bases and J by 8 bases, with 12 bases left in between. The CDR3 covers 13 residues. CDR1 is SGHTA and CDR2 is FQGNSA in the germline V gene. The DNA for the CDR3 is TGTGCCAGCAGCTACCGACAGATCGATGAGCAGTTCTTC. Translating gives CASSYRQIDEQFF. Filled out from reference TRBV7-2 and TRBJ2-1, the complete variable domain reads GAGVSQSPSNKVTEKGKDVELRCDPISGHTALYWYRQSLGQGLEFLIYFQGNSAPDKSGLPSDRFSAERTGGSVSTLTIQRTQQEDSAVYLCASSYRQIDEQFFGPGTRLTVL.

The chain links TRBV21-1 to TRBJ2-7; TRBD2 is the table's D call, not checked against the DNA. TRBV21-1 is classified as a pseudogene. The CDR3 is 17 amino acids. CDR3 sequence: CASSKVKKGLASNEQYF. The CDR3 DNA sequence: TGTGCCAGCAGCAAAGTAAAAAAGGGACTAGCGTCAAACGAGCAGTACTTC.

V and J are TRBV18 and TRBJ2-5, with 7 bases identical to TRBD1. CDR3 size: 13 residues. Germline lookup yields CDR1 KGHSH and CDR2 LQKENI. The trim removed 1 base at V and 4 bases at J, leaving 0 bases unmatched. The CDR3 region is CASSPRQGETQYF. CDR3 DNA sequence: TGTGCCAGCTCACCACGACAGGGAGAGACCCAGTACTTC.

The V and J genes are TRBV28 and TRBJ2-7; a weak D match, TRBD1 (6 bases). Germline V gives CDR1 MDHEN, CDR2 SYDVKM. The CDR3 is made up of 12 amino acids. V lost 5 bases and J lost 6, with 11 bases in between. CDR3 nucleotide sequence: TGTGCCAGCAGTCTGCTCAGGGGCGAGCAGTACTTC. Amino acids: CASSLLRGEQYF.

The chain employs TRBV7-2 and TRBJ2-5; 10 nucleotides align to TRBD2. The germline V gene encodes CDR1 SGHTA and CDR2 FQGNSA. Unmatched junction bases numbered 6, after V lost 4 bases and J lost 7 bases. This CDR3 has 14 amino acids. The CDR3 DNA reads as TGTGCCAGCAGCTACCTAGCGGGGGAGGGGACCCAGTACTTC. This gives the protein CASSYLAGEGTQYF.

This clone came up a few times. The rearrangement uses TRBV18 and TRBJ1-3; 7 bases line up with TRBD1. CDR1 and CDR2 from the germline V gene are KGHSH and LQKENI. The CDR3 is made up of 16 amino acids. Trimming took 3 bases from V and 1 from J; bases not matched to a gene: 6. In DNA, the CDR3 is TGTGCCAGCTCACCTTCGAGGGGGCAGTCTGGAAACACCATATATTTT. Encoded protein: CASSPSRGQSGNTIYF.

This sequence joins TRBV9 and TRBJ2-7, with 7 bases aligning to TRBD1. This CDR3 region has 14 residues. From germline, CDR1 is SGDLS and CDR2 YYNGEE. V shed 4 bases, J shed 3 bases, and the junction held 7 bases outside the gene matches. The CDR3 reads CASSPTDRVYEQYF. The CDR3 DNA sequence: TGTGCCAGCAGCCCCACCGACAGGGTCTACGAGCAGTACTTC.

This chain links TRBV11-2 with TRBJ2-2; 9 positions match TRBD1. CDR1 is SGHAT and CDR2 is FQNNGV in the germline V gene. This CDR3 spans 16 amino acids. J lost 7 bases, V lost 10 bases, and 16 bases had no gene match. The CDR3 region has the DNA TGTGCCATCGTCCGGGACAGGGTCTTCTTAAACGGGGAGCTGTTTTTT. Translated: CAIVRDRVFLNGELFF.

The gene calls are TRBV5-1 and TRBJ2-3, with 7 bases that match TRBD1. V shed 4 bases and J 0 bases; nucleotides not matched to a gene: 11. Per the germline V gene, CDR1 is SGHRS and CDR2 is YFSETQ. The CDR3 consists of 17 residues. The DNA of the CDR3 is TGCGCCAGCAGCCACCGGGACAGTTTTGCTAGCACAGATACGCAGTATTTT. It specifies CASSHRDSFASTDTQYF. Full variable domain (rest looked up from reference TRBV5-1 and TRBJ2-3): KAGVTQTPRYLIKTRGQQVTLSCSPISGHRSVSWYQQTPGQGLQFLFEYFSETQRNKGNFPGRFSGRQFSNSRSEMNVSTLELGDSALYLCASSHRDSFASTDTQYFGPGTRLTVL.

The V call is TRBV28, the J call TRBJ2-5; perhaps TRBD2 as D (6 bases). The CDR3 runs 16 residues. Germline CDR1 reads MDHEN; CDR2 reads SYDVKM. The germline V and J ends were trimmed by 3 bases and 4 bases, with 18 bases remaining between them. CDR3 DNA: TGTGCCAGCAGTTTTTATCGGCGGGGTAGGGGAGAGACCCAGTACTTC. This sequence encodes CASSFYRRGRGETQYF.

This clone appeared a few times. The rearrangement uses TRBV6-1 and TRBJ1-5; D perhaps matches TRBD1 (6 bases). Trimming took 2 bases from V and 2 from J, leaving 10 bases between them. The length of the CDR3 is 15 residues. CDR1 and CDR2 from the germline V gene are MNHNS and SASEGT. Here the CDR3 DNA reads TGTGCCAGCAGTGAAACAGGGCTTGGCAATCAGCCCCAGCATTTT. It is translated as CASSETGLGNQPQHF.

The genes are TRBV29-1 and TRBJ2-1, with D uncertain. V was trimmed by 4 bases and J by 7 bases, leaving 11 bases between them. CDR1 is SQVTM and CDR2 is ANQGSEA in the germline V gene. This CDR3 contains 12 residues. CDR3 nucleotides: TGCAGCGTTGTTCGTAGTAGTAATGAGCAGTTCTTC. Translated: CSVVRSSNEQFF.

The chain is built from TRBV11-2 and TRBJ2-2; 7 bases are a match to TRBD2. V gave up 4 bases and J gave up 6 bases; unmatched junction bases: 11. Germline assignment: CDR1 SGHAT and CDR2 FQNNGV. The CDR3 runs 16 residues. The CDR3 DNA follows: TGTGCCAGCAGCTCACTCCGGGCGGGAGTGGCCGGGGAGCTGTTTTTT. Amino acid sequence: CASSSLRAGVAGELFF.

With respect to this clone: An end of the junction differs from the germline gene, which may be a read error. This sequence joins TRBV2 and TRBJ2-7, with 9 bases identical to TRBD2. Germline V gene data show CDR1 as SNHLY and CDR2 as FYNNEI. CDR3 length equals 16 residues. Written as DNA, the CDR3 is TGTGCCAGCAGTGATCCCGGGGGGACTAGCTCCGACGAGCAGTACTTC. Translation gives CASSDPGGTSSDEQYF.

A few counts support this clone. This rearrangement joins TRBV5-1 to TRBJ2-1, with 7 bases lining up with TRBD2. CDR1 SGHRS and CDR2 YFSETQ come from the germline V gene. This CDR3 comprises 13 residues. V was pared by 4 bases and J by 10 bases, with 8 bases of the junction left unmatched. The CDR3 protein is CASSQSPGLEQFF. DNA for the CDR3: TGCGCCAGCAGCCAGAGTCCGGGACTAGAGCAGTTCTTC.

Only a few counts were recorded for this clone. The V and J genes are TRBV5-1 and TRBJ1-1; D perhaps matches TRBD1 (5 bases). The CDR3 loop spans 14 amino acids. CDR1 SGHRS and CDR2 YFSETQ come from the germline V gene. Trimming shortened V by 4 bases and J by 1 base, and 11 bases separated the two germline ends. As DNA, the CDR3 is TGCGCCAGCAGCACACAGGTTGAGAACACTGAAGCTTTCTTT. Its translation is CASSTQVENTEAFF.

This clone was counted between two and nine times. The chain uses TRBV11-2 and TRBJ2-7; D is perhaps TRBD1 (5 bases). Trimming shortened V by 0 bases and J by 7 bases, and 10 bases separated the two germline ends. The CDR3 has 13 amino acids. Germline-derived CDR1 and CDR2 are SGHAT and FQNNGV. The CDR3 loop is CASSLDRRGEQYF. The CDR3, as DNA: TGTGCCAGCAGCTTAGATCGAAGGGGTGAGCAGTACTTC.

This sequence joins TRBV30 and TRBJ1-2; 8 positions match TRBD1. This CDR3 comprises 15 residues. Germline CDR1 GTSNPN, CDR2 SVGIG (reference sequence). J gave up 5 bases and V 2 bases, and 10 bases lay outside the gene matches. For the CDR3, the DNA is TGTGCCTGGAGTTTACCAGGACAGGGCTGGTATGGCTACACCTTC. It is translated as CAWSLPGQGWYGYTF. The variable domain in full, completed from reference TRBV30 and TRBJ1-2, reads SQTIHQWPATLVQPVGSPLSLECTVEGTSNPNLYWYRQAAGRGLQLLFYSVGIGQISSEVPQNLSASRPQDRQFILSSKKLLLSDSGFYLCAWSLPGQGWYGYTFGSGTRLTVV.

The J gene is TRBJ1-2, the V gene TRBV10-3, with D perhaps matching TRBD1 (5 bases). The V and J ends lost 0 bases and 6 bases respectively, with 11 bases between them. The CDR3 consists of 14 residues. Looked up from germline, CDR1 is ENHRY and CDR2 is SYGVKD. The CDR3 reads CAISESSQGHGYTF. As DNA, the CDR3 is TGTGCCATCAGTGAGTCAAGTCAGGGCCATGGCTACACCTTC.

In this sample, this clone turned up a few times. The chain joins TRBV30 to TRBJ1-5; 7 bases fit TRBD1. This CDR3 spans 14 amino acids. Germline values: CDR1 GTSNPN, CDR2 SVGIG (reference sequence). V lost 0 bases, J lost 1 base, and 0 bases stayed unmatched. CDR3 in DNA: TGTGCCTGGAGTGTACAGGGGAGCAATCAGCCCCAGCATTTT. Translation: CAWSVQGSNQPQHF. The variable domain in full, with the rest retrieved from reference TRBV30 and TRBJ1-5, is SQTIHQWPATLVQPVGSPLSLECTVEGTSNPNLYWYRQAAGRGLQLLFYSVGIGQISSEVPQNLSASRPQDRQFILSSKKLLLSDSGFYLCAWSVQGSNQPQHFGDGTRLSIL.

The chain carries TRBV13 and TRBJ1-4; tentatively, D is TRBD1 (5 bases). Germline values: CDR1 PRHDT, CDR2 FYEKMQ (reference sequence). The CDR3 is 17 residues long. Trimming took off 0 bases at V and 8 bases at J, with 19 bases between the two ends. CDR3 amino acids: CASSLGGRAGREEKLFF. The CDR3 bases are TGTGCCAGCAGCTTAGGAGGCCGGGCAGGGCGAGAAGAAAAACTGTTTTTT.

The rearrangement uses TRBV18 and TRBJ2-7; D possibly corresponds to TRBD2 (6 bases). This CDR3 contains 13 residues. The germline gives CDR1 KGHSH, CDR2 LQKENI. The V end was cut by 6 bases, the J end by 1 base, with 10 bases between. CDR3 coding DNA: TGTGCCAGCTCGGGCGGGGTATCCTACGAGCAGTACTTC. This translates into CASSGGVSYEQYF.

V is TRBV7-2 and J is TRBJ2-7; TRBD1 aligns across 8 bases. CDR1 and CDR2 from the germline V gene are SGHTA and FQGNSA. Unmatched junction bases numbered 8, after V lost 2 bases and J lost 5 bases. This CDR3 is 15 amino acids long. The CDR3 nucleotides are TGTGCCAGCAGCTTAACGCGGACAGGGTCCGACGAGCAGTACTTC. This codes for CASSLTRTGSDEQYF.

This clone was seen just once. This chain uses TRBV4-1 with TRBJ2-7; the match to TRBD1 covers 9 bases. V shed 0 bases, J shed 4 bases, and the junction held 4 bases outside the gene matches. Per germline, CDR1 MGHRA and CDR2 YSYEKL. The CDR3 sequence is 15 residues long. CDR3 residues: CASSQDTGGGYEQYF. The DNA for the CDR3 is TGCGCCAGCAGCCAAGATACAGGGGGCGGTTACGAGCAGTACTTC.

The chain employs TRBV5-1 and TRBJ1-1; a weak D match, TRBD1 (6 bases). Trimming pared 0 bases from V and 3 bases from J, leaving 12 bases between. CDR1 SGHRS and CDR2 YFSETQ come from the germline V gene. There are 15 residues in the CDR3. CDR3 loop: CASSLEAGDYTEAFF. CDR3 sequence (DNA): TGCGCCAGCAGCTTGGAGGCAGGGGATTACACTGAAGCTTTCTTT.